Sequencing of this T cell receptor (beta chain) was carried out in a study of Graves' ophthalmopathy and Graves' hyperthyroidism. Concerning this clonotype: Since a much larger clone is just one base distant, this may be a read error.

There are 14 residues in the CDR3. Trimming removed 7 bases from V and 2 bases from J, with 11 bases in between. The germline CDR1 and CDR2 sequences are ENHRY and SYGVKD. CDR3 regions of TCR beta were amplified from RNA transcripts. The first round was an RT-PCR with HTBI primers, and the second round was a multiplex PCR. TCRdb used MiXCR to reprocess the multiplex PCR reads, holding one entry per CDR3 protein. The data show roughly 380,000 distinct CDR3 sequences, roughly 14% seen once. The TCR originated in a woman in her late teens or twenties with stable Graves' hyperthyroidism. This chain joins TRBV10-3 and TRBJ2-2; the D is unclear. Sequencing was carried out using peripheral blood. The CDR3 DNA sequence: TGTGCCATCAAGACACGCGGTAACACCGGGGAGCTGTTTTTT. It translates to CAIKTRGNTGELFF.